Each of the 27 T cell receptor beta chains below was sequenced from the same sample in a study of blood T cell repertoires in COVID-19. TCRdb's copy holds only in-frame clones and misses some; the assay was immunoSEQ multiplex PCR. The profile shows 42,000 or so clones, 70% to 90% of them singletons. Sequenced material: peripheral blood. Every receptor here comes from a human donor in a cohort sampled during active COVID-19.

Here the CDR3 DNA reads TGCGCCAGCAGCTCGGGGACAGCGGTGAACACTGAAGCTTTCTTT. Protein: CASSSGTAVNTEAFF. The chain uses TRBV5-1 and TRBJ1-1, with TRBD1 matching over 7 bases. V lost 3 bases to trimming and J lost 0 bases; unmatched junction nucleotides: 5. The CDR3 loop spans 15 amino acids. Germline CDR1 reads SGHRS; CDR2 reads YFSETQ.

V and J are TRBV19 and TRBJ1-2, with 7 nucleotides matching TRBD1. V was pared by 2 bases and J by 2 bases, with 5 bases of the junction left unmatched. From germline, CDR1 is LNHDA and CDR2 SQIVND (reference sequence). The CDR3 totals 15 residues. The CDR3 DNA reads as TGTGCCAGTAGTATACCGGGACAGACCAACTATGGCTACACCTTC. It encodes CASSIPGQTNYGYTF.

This chain joins TRBV27 and TRBJ2-1, with D possibly matching TRBD1 (5 bases). The ends were cut back, 2 bases at V and 3 bases at J, with 8 bases in the middle. The CDR3 spans 14 residues. Germline V gene lookup returns CDR1 MNHEY and CDR2 SMNVEV (reference sequence). The CDR3 is CASSLMDNYNEQFF. The CDR3 nucleotides are TGTGCCAGCAGTTTAATGGACAACTACAATGAGCAGTTCTTC.

The chain uses TRBV25-1 and TRBJ2-7, with a weak D call TRBD2 (5 bases). The CDR3 has 16 amino acids. The V gene lost 3 bases and the J gene lost 7 bases, with 22 bases spanning the gap. In germline, CDR1 is MGHDK, CDR2 SYGVNS. This chain's CDR3 is CASSDRRGLFKMEQYF. For the CDR3, the DNA is TGTGCCAGCAGTGATCGACGGGGTCTGTTCAAGATGGAGCAGTACTTC.

The chain couples TRBV7-6 to TRBJ2-5; D is possibly TRBD2 (5 bases). The V and J ends lost 5 bases and 2 bases respectively, with 15 bases between them. CDR3 size: 15 residues. Looked up from germline, CDR1 is SGHVS and CDR2 is FNYEAQ. This chain's CDR3 is CASSPGLRSQETQYF. In DNA form, the CDR3 reads TGTGCCAGCAGCCCCGGACTGAGGAGTCAAGAGACCCAGTACTTC.

J is TRBJ2-7 and V is TRBV7-3, with D unclear. The CDR3 runs 13 residues. Trimming stripped 4 bases from V and 3 bases from J, with 10 bases between. CDR1 and CDR2 from the germline V gene are SGHTA and FQGTGA. The CDR3 region is CASSSLTVYEQYF. In nucleotides, the CDR3 is TGTGCCAGCAGCTCCCTTACTGTCTACGAGCAGTACTTC.

The V gene is TRBV2, the J gene TRBJ1-1; 9 bases fit TRBD1. The CDR3 sequence is 15 residues long. Germline trimming cut 8 bases from V and 1 base from J; bases unmatched to any gene: 8. The V gene's germline CDR1 is SNHLY and CDR2 FYNNEI. The CDR3 bases are TGTGCCAGCCGGGACAGGGTCGTTGCGAACACTGAAGCTTTCTTT. Amino acids: CASRDRVVANTEAFF.

This clone showed up just a few times. V gene TRBV3-1 (or the pseudogene TRBV3-2) combines with J gene TRBJ2-7; D not resolved. CDR1 LGHDT and CDR2 YNNKEL come from the germline V gene (reference sequence). V lost 5 bases to trimming and J lost 7 bases, with 12 bases between them. The CDR3 has 12 amino acids. The CDR3 region is CASSAPQREQYF. The DNA of the CDR3 is TGTGCCAGCAGCGCCCCACAGAGAGAGCAGTACTTC.

The rearrangement links TRBV5-1 to TRBJ2-3; perhaps TRBD1 as D (6 bases). The CDR3 has 14 residues. Trimming stripped 4 bases from V and 2 bases from J, with 11 bases between. CDR1 is SGHRS, CDR2 YFSETQ, per germline. This CDR3 is CASSTGQITDTQYF. The CDR3 coding sequence is TGCGCCAGCAGCACCGGACAGATCACAGATACGCAGTATTTT.

The rearrangement links TRBV7-8 to TRBJ2-1; the match to TRBD2 covers 8 bases. Germline trimming cut 3 bases from V and 5 bases from J; bases unmatched to any gene: 3. Germline V gives CDR1 SGHVS, CDR2 FQNEAQ. The CDR3 has 14 amino acids. The CDR3 DNA follows: TGTGCCAGCAGCTTTTATAGCGGGGACAATGAGCAGTTCTTC. Protein: CASSFYSGDNEQFF.

V usage is TRBV2 and J usage is TRBJ2-5, with 9 bases lining up with TRBD1. The CDR3 runs 15 residues. Germline CDR1 and CDR2: SNHLY and FYNNEI. Trimming removed 7 bases from V and 5 bases from J; junction bases left unmatched: 11. In DNA form, the CDR3 reads TGTGCCAGCAAACCTAGACAGGGGGAGGGGGAGACCCAGTACTTC. This encodes CASKPRQGEGETQYF.

CDR3 nucleotides: TGTGCCAGCAGCCCTCGTGGGGGGCTAGCGGGGGGTCCAGATACGCAGTATTTT. Amino acid sequence: CASSPRGGLAGGPDTQYF. The V and J genes are TRBV7-9 and TRBJ2-3; 11 bases are shared with TRBD2. The CDR3 contains 18 residues. J was trimmed by 4 bases and V by 5 bases; bases with no gene match: 14. Germline values: CDR1 SEHNR, CDR2 FQNEAQ (reference sequence).

The chain uses TRBV30 and TRBJ2-5; TRBD2 is a possible D gene (5 bases). Germline lookup yields CDR1 GTSNPN and CDR2 SVGIG (reference sequence). The CDR3 runs to 12 residues. V was trimmed by 0 bases and J by 5 bases, leaving 7 bases between them. Here the CDR3 reads CAWSVRGETQYF. The CDR3 DNA reads as TGTGCCTGGAGTGTACGCGGGGAGACCCAGTACTTC.

This chain connects TRBV27 to TRBJ1-1; 9 bases are shared with TRBD1. The CDR3 consists of 15 residues. CDR1 is MNHEY, CDR2 SMNVEV, per germline (reference sequence). With 3 bases clipped from V and 4 bases from J, the junction kept 6 bases outside the gene matches. The CDR3 loop reads CASSFGTGSPTEAFF. The CDR3 coding sequence is TGTGCCAGCAGTTTTGGGACAGGGAGCCCCACTGAAGCTTTCTTT.

This chain connects TRBV7-2 to TRBJ1-5; D ambiguous. CDR1 and CDR2 (germline): SGHTA, FQGNSA. The CDR3 extends over 13 amino acids. Trimming pared 5 bases from V and 6 bases from J, leaving 11 bases between. CDR3 region: CASSPNAGQPQHF. CDR3 nucleotides: TGTGCCAGCAGCCCTAACGCAGGTCAGCCCCAGCATTTT.

The V gene is TRBV5-4, the J gene TRBJ2-3, with TRBD2 matching 8 bases. The CDR3 is 15 residues long. The trim removed 4 bases at V and 0 bases at J, leaving 4 bases unmatched. Germline CDR1 SGHNT, CDR2 YYREEE (reference sequence). The CDR3 protein is CASSPGGASTDTQYF. CDR3 sequence (DNA): TGTGCCAGCAGCCCCGGGGGGGCTAGCACAGATACGCAGTATTTT. Looking up the rest from reference TRBV5-4 and TRBJ2-3 gives the full variable domain: ETGVTQSPTHLIKTRGQQVTLRCSSQSGHNTVSWYQQALGQGPQFIFQYYREEENGRGNFPPRFSGLQFPNYSSELNVNALELDDSALYLCASSPGGASTDTQYFGPGTRLTVL.

The rearrangement joins TRBV5-1 to TRBJ1-1; no clear D. Per the germline V gene, CDR1 is SGHRS and CDR2 is YFSETQ. This CDR3 has 12 amino acids. The germline V and J ends were trimmed by 3 bases and 5 bases, with 8 bases remaining between them. Written as DNA, the CDR3 is TGCGCCAGCAGCTCAGCGGGGACTGAAGCTTTCTTT. Its translation: CASSSAGTEAFF.

The gene calls are TRBV10-2 and TRBJ2-3; the D gene is possibly TRBD2 (5 bases). CDR1 and CDR2 from the germline V gene are WSHSY and SAAADI. Trimming pared 0 bases from V and 1 base from J, leaving 11 bases between. The CDR3 consists of 16 residues. CDR3 protein: CASSESLAVGTDTQYF. CDR3 coding DNA: TGCGCCAGCAGTGAGTCGCTAGCCGTTGGCACAGATACGCAGTATTTT.

This sequence joins TRBV5-1 and TRBJ1-1, with D possibly matching TRBD1 (5 bases). The length of the CDR3 is 14 residues. Germline lookup yields CDR1 SGHRS and CDR2 YFSETQ. V was cut by 4 bases and J by 1 base, with 11 bases left in between. The CDR3 nucleotides are TGCGCCAGCAGCGGCAGGGTGGGGAACACTGAAGCTTTCTTT. Protein sequence: CASSGRVGNTEAFF.

This clone was detected a few times. This chain uses TRBV3-1 (or the pseudogene TRBV3-2) with TRBJ1-3, with a possible D match to TRBD1 (5 bases). The CDR3 loop spans 16 amino acids. The germline gives CDR1 LGHDT, CDR2 YNNKEL (reference sequence). Trimming shortened V by 5 bases and J by 3 bases, and 17 bases separated the two germline ends. Here the CDR3 DNA reads TGTGCCAGCAGCATTCGGAAGGGGCCAGGTGGAAACACCATATATTTT. This codes for CASSIRKGPGGNTIYF.

The V gene is TRBV5-4, the J gene TRBJ2-2, with 8 bases fitting TRBD2. CDR1 and CDR2 from the germline V gene are SGHNT and YYREEE (reference sequence). This CDR3 comprises 16 residues. V trimming: 0 bases; J trimming: 5 bases; junction bases outside the gene matches: 6. CDR3 nucleotides: TGTGCCAGCAGCTTGGTTGGCGGGGGGCGGACCGGGGAGCTGTTTTTT. Translation: CASSLVGGGRTGELFF.

V and J are TRBV6-5 and TRBJ2-1; tentative D call: TRBD2 (5 bases). CDR1 is MNHEY, CDR2 SVGAGI, per germline. Trimming cost V 6 bases and J 2 bases, with 14 bases left between them. The CDR3 covers 15 residues. The CDR3 DNA reads as TGTGCCAGCAGCGCACTTGAGGGTCCCTACAATGAGCAGTTCTTC. It codes for CASSALEGPYNEQFF.

The chain joins TRBV6-5 to TRBJ1-5, with a tentative D call TRBD1 (6 bases). CDR3 length: 13 amino acids. Germline lookup yields CDR1 MNHEY and CDR2 SVGAGI. The DNA of the CDR3 is TGTGCTAGCGCCAGGGGCTGGAATCAGCCCCAGCATTTT. Residues: CASARGWNQPQHF.

This sequence joins TRBV29-1 and TRBJ2-6, with a possible D match to TRBD2 (7 bases). V lost 3 bases and J 12 bases, leaving 21 bases between the germline ends. Germline CDR1 SQVTM, CDR2 ANQGSEA. The CDR3 has 15 residues. The CDR3 DNA reads TGCAGCGTTGACGGGGGGCCTGAGGGTGTGGGCGTCCTGACTTTC. Its translation is CSVDGGPEGVGVLTF.

V and J are TRBV6-5 and TRBJ2-5; 10 bases fit TRBD2. The J segment lost 4 bases and the V segment lost 8 bases, leaving 7 bases of the junction unmatched. Germline CDR1 is MNHEY and CDR2 is SVGAGI. The CDR3 has 14 residues. CDR3 DNA sequence: TGTGCCAGCGGGCGGAGCGGGGGGGCAGAGACCCAGTACTTC. Translation: CASGRSGGAETQYF.

The rearrangement uses TRBV6-5 and TRBJ1-1; no definite D call. V lost 3 bases, J lost 1 base, and 12 bases lay in between. The CDR3 runs 15 residues. Per the germline V gene, CDR1 is MNHEY and CDR2 is SVGAGI. The CDR3 region is CASSYAVLGNTEAFF. Here the CDR3 DNA reads TGTGCCAGCAGTTATGCGGTTTTGGGGAACACTGAAGCTTTCTTT.

The chain combines TRBV5-1 with TRBJ1-4, with 7 nucleotides matching TRBD1. CDR3 length: 14 amino acids. Trimming removed 1 base from V and 7 bases from J; junction bases left unmatched: 4. Germline CDR1 is SGHRS and CDR2 is YFSETQ. The CDR3 spells CASSLSQGGEKLFF. The CDR3 DNA reads TGCGCCAGCAGCTTGAGTCAGGGGGGTGAAAAACTGTTTTTT.